This T cell receptor beta chain originates from a study of CD8+CD57+ T cells in acquired aplastic anemia. For the study at large: Each DNA sample taken from sorted CD4+ and CD8+ cells came to 3 to 3.5 ug on average.

Genomic DNA templated the TCR beta VDJ and CDR3 profiling. TCRdb re-analysed the reads in MiXCR, keeping a single row per CDR3 protein. Altogether about 190,000 distinct CDR3 sequences are present, roughly half being singletons, with the ten largest covering approximately 9.7%. This CDR3 region has 16 residues. Trimming stripped 5 bases from V and 3 bases from J, with 19 bases between. Germline V gene data show CDR1 as SGHTA and CDR2 as FQGTGA. For sequencing, patients were chosen who had shown expansion of CD8+CD57+ cells by flow cytometry. This clonotype was counted at least ten times. What it recognizes is unknown. Findings of the study overall: The number of CD8+ CDR3 sequences shared by patients and controls was approximately 31. Patients showed no significant difference from controls in CD8+ Simpson's diversity.

The specimen was sorted CD4+, CD8+, or CD8+CD57+ T cells (not recorded which) from PBMCs. The chain has TRBV7-3 and TRBJ1-1; the D is unclear. This clonotype was sampled from a human donor with aplastic anemia. CDR3 protein: CASSDGPADFYTEAFF. CDR3 sequence (DNA): TGTGCCAGCAGCGACGGGCCGGCGGACTTTTACACTGAAGCTTTCTTT. The full variable domain, completed using reference TRBV7-3 and TRBJ1-1, is GAGVSQTPSNKVTEKGKYVELRCDPISGHTALYWYRQSLGQGPEFLIYFQGTGAADDSGLPNDRFFAVRPEGSVSTLKIQRTERGDSAVYLCASSDGPADFYTEAFFGQGTRLTVV.